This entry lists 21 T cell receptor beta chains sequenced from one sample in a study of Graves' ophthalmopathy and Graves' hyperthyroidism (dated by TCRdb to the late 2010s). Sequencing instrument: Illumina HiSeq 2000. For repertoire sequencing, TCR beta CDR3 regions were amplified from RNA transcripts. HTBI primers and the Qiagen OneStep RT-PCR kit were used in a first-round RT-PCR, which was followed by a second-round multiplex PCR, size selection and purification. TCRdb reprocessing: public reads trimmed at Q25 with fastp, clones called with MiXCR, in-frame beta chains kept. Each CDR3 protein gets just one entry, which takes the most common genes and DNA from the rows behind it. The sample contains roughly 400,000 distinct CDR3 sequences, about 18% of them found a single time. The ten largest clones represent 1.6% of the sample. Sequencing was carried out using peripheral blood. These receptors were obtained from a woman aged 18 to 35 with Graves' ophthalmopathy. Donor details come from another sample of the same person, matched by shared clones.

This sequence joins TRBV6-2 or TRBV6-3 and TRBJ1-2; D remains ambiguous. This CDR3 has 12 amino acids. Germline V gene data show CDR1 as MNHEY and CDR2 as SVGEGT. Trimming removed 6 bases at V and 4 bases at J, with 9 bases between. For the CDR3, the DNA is TGTGCCAGCAGACCCCCAGGCTATGGCTACACCTTC. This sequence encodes CASRPPGYGYTF.

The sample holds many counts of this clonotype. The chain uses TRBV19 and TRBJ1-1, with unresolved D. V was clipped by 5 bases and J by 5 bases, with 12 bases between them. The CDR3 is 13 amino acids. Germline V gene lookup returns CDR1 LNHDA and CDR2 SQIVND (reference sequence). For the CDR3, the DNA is TGTGCCAGTAGTCTATGGACTGGAACTGAAGCTTTCTTT. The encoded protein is CASSLWTGTEAFF.

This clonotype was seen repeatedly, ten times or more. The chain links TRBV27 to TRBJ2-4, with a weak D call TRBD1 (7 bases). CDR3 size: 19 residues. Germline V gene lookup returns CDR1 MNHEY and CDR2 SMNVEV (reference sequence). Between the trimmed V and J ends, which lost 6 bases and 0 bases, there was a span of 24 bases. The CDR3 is CASSTRTAGGNLAKNIQYF. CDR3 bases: TGTGCCAGCAGCACCAGAACGGCAGGGGGGAACTTAGCCAAAAACATTCAGTACTTC.

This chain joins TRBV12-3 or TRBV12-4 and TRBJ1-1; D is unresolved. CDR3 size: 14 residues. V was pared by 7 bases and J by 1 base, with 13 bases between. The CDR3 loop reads CASTHSQRNTEAFF. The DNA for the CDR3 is TGTGCCAGCACCCACAGTCAACGGAACACTGAAGCTTTCTTT.

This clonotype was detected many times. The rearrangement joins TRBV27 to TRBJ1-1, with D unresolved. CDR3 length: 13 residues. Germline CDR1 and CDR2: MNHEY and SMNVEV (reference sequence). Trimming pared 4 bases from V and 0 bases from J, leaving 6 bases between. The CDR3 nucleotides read TGTGCCAGCAGTTGGGCGGTGAACACTGAAGCTTTCTTT. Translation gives CASSWAVNTEAFF.

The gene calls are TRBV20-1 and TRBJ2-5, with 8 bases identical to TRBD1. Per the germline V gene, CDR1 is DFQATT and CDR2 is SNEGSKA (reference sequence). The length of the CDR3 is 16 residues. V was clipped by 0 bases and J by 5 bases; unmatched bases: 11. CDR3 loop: CSARELLQGAIETQYF. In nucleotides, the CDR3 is TGCAGTGCTAGAGAGTTGTTGCAGGGGGCGATTGAGACCCAGTACTTC.

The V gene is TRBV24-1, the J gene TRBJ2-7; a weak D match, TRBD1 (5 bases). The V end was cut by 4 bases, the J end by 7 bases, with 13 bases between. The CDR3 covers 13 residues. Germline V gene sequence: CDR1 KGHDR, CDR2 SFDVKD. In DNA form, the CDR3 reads TGTGCCACCAGTGACCCAGGACACGAGGAGCAGTACTTC. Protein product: CATSDPGHEEQYF.

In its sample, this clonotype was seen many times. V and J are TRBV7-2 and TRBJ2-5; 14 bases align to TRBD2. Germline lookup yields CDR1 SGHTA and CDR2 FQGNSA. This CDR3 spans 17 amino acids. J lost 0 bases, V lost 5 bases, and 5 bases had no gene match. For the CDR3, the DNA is TGTGCCAGCAGCCAGACTAGCGGGGGGGGGTACCAAGAGACCCAGTACTTC. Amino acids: CASSQTSGGGYQETQYF.

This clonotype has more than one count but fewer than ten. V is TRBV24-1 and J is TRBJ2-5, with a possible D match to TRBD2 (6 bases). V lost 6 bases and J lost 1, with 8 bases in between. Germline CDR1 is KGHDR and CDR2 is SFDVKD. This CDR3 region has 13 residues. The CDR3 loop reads CATSRDFQETQYF. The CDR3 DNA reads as TGTGCCACCAGTAGGGACTTCCAAGAGACCCAGTACTTC.

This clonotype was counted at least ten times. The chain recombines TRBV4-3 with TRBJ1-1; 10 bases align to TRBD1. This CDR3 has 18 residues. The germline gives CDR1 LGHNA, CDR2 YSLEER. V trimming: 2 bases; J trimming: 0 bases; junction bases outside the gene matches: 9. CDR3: CASSQHRQGAWMNTEAFF. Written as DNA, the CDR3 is TGCGCCAGCAGCCAACACCGACAGGGGGCTTGGATGAACACTGAAGCTTTCTTT.

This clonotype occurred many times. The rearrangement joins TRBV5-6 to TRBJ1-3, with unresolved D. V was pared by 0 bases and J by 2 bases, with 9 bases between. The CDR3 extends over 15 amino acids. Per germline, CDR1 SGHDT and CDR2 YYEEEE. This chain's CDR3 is CASSLVRAPGNTIYF. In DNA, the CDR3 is TGTGCCAGCAGCTTGGTTCGGGCCCCTGGAAACACCATATATTTT.

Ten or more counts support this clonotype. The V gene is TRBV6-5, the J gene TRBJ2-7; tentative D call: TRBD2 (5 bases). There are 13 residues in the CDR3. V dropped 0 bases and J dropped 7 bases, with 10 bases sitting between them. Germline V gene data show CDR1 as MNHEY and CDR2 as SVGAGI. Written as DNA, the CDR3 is TGTGCCAGCAGTTACTCGCACACGGGGGAGCAGTACTTC. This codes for CASSYSHTGEQYF.

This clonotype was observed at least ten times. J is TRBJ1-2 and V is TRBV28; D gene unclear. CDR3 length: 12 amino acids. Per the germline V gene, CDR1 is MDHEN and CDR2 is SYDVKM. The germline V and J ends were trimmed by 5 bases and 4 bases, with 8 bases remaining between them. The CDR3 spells CASSPRSYGYTF. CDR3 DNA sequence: TGTGCCAGCAGTCCTCGATCCTATGGCTACACCTTC.

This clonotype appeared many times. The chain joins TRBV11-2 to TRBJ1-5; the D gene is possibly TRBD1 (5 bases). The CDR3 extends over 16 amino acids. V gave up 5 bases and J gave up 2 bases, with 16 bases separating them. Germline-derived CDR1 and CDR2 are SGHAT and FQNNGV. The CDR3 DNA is TGTGCCAGCAGCCCCGGGGCAGGGTTAGGCAATCAGCCCCAGCATTTT. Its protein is CASSPGAGLGNQPQHF.

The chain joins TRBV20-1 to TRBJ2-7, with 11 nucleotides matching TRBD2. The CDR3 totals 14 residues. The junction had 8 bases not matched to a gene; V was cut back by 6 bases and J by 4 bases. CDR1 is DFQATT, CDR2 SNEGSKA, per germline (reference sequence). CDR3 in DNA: TGCAGTGCGGCCGGGACTAGCGGTGAATACGAGCAGTACTTC. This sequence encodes CSAAGTSGEYEQYF.

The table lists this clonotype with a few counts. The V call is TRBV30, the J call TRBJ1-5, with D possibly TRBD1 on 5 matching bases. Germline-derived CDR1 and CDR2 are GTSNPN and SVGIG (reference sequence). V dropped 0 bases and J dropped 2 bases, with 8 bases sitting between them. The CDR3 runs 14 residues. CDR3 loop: CAWSVGVRNQPQHF. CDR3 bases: TGTGCCTGGAGTGTAGGGGTCCGCAATCAGCCCCAGCATTTT.

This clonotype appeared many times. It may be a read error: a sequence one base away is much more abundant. In DNA, the CDR3 is TGTGCCAGCAGTGGCCGGCTTAGCGAACCGATCTCCTACGAGCAGTACTTC. As protein: CASSGRLSEPISYEQYF. The chain recombines TRBV12-3 or TRBV12-4 with TRBJ2-7, with D possibly being TRBD2 (5 bases). Between the trimmed V and J ends, which lost 5 bases and 0 bases, there was a span of 20 bases. CDR3 length: 17 residues.

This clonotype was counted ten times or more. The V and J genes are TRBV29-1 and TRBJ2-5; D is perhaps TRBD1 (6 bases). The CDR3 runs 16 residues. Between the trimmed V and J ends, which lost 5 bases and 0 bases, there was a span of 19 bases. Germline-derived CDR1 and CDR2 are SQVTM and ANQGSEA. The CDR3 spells CSVKGWSQGYQETQYF. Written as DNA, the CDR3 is TGCAGCGTTAAGGGGTGGAGCCAGGGGTACCAAGAGACCCAGTACTTC.

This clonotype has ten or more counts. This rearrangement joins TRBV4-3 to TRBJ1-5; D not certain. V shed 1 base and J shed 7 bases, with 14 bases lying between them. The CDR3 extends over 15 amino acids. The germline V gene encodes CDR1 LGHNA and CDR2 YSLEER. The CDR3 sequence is CASSQVIQRQQPQHF. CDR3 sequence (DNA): TGCGCCAGCAGCCAAGTAATACAGCGCCAACAGCCCCAGCATTTT.

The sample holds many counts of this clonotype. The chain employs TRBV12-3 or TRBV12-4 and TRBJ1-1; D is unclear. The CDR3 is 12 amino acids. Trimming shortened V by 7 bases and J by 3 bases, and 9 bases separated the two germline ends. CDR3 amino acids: CASKQSYTEAFF. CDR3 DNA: TGTGCCAGCAAGCAGTCTTACACTGAAGCTTTCTTT.

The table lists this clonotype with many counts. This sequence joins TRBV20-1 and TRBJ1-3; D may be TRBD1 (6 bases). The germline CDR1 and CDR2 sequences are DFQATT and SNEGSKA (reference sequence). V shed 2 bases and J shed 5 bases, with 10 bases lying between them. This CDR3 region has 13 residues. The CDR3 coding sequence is TGCAGTGCTAGATGGGGGGCTAGAAACACCATATATTTT. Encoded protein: CSARWGARNTIYF.